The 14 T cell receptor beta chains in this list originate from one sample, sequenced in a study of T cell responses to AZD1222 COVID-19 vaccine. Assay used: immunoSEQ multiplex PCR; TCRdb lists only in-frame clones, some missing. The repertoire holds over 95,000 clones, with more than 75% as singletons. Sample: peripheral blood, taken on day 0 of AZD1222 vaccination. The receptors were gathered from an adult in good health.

CDR3 loop: CASSLSTGPEQYF. As DNA, the CDR3 is TGTGCCAGCAGTTTATCCACGGGGCCCGAGCAGTACTTC. The chain joins TRBV27 to TRBJ2-7; D is perhaps TRBD1 or TRBD2 (5 bases each). This CDR3 is built from 13 residues. Per germline, CDR1 MNHEY and CDR2 SMNVEV (reference sequence). V lost 0 bases and J lost 6, with 9 bases in between.

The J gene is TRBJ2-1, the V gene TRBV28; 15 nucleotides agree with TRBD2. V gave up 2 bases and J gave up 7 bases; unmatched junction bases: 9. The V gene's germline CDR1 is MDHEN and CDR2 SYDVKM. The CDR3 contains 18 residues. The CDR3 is CASSLPRTSGRAGNEQFF. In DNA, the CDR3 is TGTGCCAGCAGTTTACCCCGGACTAGCGGGAGGGCAGGGAATGAGCAGTTCTTC.

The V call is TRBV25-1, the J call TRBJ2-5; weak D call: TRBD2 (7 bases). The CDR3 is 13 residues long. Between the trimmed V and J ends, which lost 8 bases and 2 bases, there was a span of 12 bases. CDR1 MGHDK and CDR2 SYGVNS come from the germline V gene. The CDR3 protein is CASAGAGQETQYF. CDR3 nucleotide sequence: TGTGCCAGCGCGGGGGCAGGTCAAGAGACCCAGTACTTC. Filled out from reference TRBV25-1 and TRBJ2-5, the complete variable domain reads EADIYQTPRYLVIGTGKKITLECSQTMGHDKMYWYQQDPGMELHLIHYSYGVNSTEKGDLSSESTVSRIRTEHFPLTLESARPSHTSQYLCASAGAGQETQYFGPGTRLLVL.

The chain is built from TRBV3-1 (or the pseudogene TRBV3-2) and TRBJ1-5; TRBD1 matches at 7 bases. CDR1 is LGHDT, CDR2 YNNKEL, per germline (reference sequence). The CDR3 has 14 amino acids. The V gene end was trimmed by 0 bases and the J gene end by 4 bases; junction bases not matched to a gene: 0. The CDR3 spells CASSQDRGNQPQHF. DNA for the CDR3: TGTGCCAGCAGCCAAGACAGGGGGAATCAGCCCCAGCATTTT.

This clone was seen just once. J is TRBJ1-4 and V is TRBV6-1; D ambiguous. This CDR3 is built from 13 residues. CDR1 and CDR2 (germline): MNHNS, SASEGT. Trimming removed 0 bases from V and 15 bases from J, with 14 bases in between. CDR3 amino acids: CASSEAAAGRVFF. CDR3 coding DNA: TGTGCCAGCAGTGAAGCAGCGGCCGGGAGGGTGTTTTTT.

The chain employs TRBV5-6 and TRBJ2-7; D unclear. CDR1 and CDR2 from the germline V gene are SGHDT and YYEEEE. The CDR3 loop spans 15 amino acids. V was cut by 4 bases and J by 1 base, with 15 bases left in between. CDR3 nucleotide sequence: TGTGCCAGCAGCCCTAGACAAATTCGGTCCTACGAGCAGTACTTC. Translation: CASSPRQIRSYEQYF.

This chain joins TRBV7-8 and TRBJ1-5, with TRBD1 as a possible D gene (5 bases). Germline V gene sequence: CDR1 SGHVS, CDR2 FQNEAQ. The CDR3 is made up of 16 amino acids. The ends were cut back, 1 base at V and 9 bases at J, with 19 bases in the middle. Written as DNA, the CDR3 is TGTGCCAGCAGCTTAGGTGCGGGGACCCCCGTAGGGCCCCAGCATTTT. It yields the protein CASSLGAGTPVGPQHF.

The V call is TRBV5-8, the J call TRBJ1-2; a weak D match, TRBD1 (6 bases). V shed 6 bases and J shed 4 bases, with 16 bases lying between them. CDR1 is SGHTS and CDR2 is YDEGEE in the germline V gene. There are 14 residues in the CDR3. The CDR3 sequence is CASTPQGYGYGYTF. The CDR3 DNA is TGTGCCAGCACCCCCCAGGGGTACGGCTATGGCTACACCTTC.

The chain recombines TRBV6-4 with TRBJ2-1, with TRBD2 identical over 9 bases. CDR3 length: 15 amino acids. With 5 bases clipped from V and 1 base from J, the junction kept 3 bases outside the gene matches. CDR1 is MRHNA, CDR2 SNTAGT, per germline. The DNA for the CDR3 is TGTGCCAGCAGTATGCGGGAGGGATCCTACAATGAGCAGTTCTTC. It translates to CASSMREGSYNEQFF.

CDR3: CASSQGYAGAGGRNEQFF. The DNA of the CDR3 is TGTGCCAGCAGCCAAGGCTACGCGGGCGCGGGGGGTAGGAATGAGCAGTTCTTC. The V and J genes are TRBV4-2 and TRBJ2-1; 8 nucleotides align to TRBD2. V was clipped by 1 base and J by 7 bases; unmatched bases: 15. This CDR3 spans 18 amino acids. CDR1 is LGHNA, CDR2 YNFKEQ, per germline.

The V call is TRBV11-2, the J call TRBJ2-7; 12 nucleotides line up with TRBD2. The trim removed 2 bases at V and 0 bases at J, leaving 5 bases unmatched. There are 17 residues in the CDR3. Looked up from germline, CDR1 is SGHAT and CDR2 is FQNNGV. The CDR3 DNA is TGTGCCAGCAGCTTATGGACTAGCGGGATCAGCTCCTACGAGCAGTACTTC. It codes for CASSLWTSGISSYEQYF.

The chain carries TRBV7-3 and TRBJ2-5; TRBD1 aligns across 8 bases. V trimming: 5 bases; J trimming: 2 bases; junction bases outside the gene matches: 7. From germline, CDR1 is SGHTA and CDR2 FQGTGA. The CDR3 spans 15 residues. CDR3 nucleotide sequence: TGTGCCAGCAGCCCCGCCGGGACAGGACAAGAGACCCAGTACTTC. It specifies CASSPAGTGQETQYF.

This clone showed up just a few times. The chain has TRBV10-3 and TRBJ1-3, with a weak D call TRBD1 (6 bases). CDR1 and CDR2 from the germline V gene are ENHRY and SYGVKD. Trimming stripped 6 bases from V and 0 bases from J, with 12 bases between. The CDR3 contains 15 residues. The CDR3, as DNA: TGTGCCATCAGGGCGGGGGCTTCCTCTGGAAACACCATATATTTT. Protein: CAIRAGASSGNTIYF.

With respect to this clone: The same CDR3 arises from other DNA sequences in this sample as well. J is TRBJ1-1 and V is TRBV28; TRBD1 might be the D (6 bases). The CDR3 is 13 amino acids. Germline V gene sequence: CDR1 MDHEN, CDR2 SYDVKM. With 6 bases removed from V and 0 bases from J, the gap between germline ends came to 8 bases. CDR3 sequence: CASRDRLNTEAFF. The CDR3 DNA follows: TGTGCCAGCAGGGACAGATTGAACACTGAAGCTTTCTTT.